The TCR beta chain under discussion was sequenced for a study of cytotoxic CD8 clonotypes in ibrutinib-treated CLL. Clones were read by immunoSEQ multiplex PCR, and TCRdb kept only the in-frame ones, dropping some. Here the sample spans 130,000 or so clones, roughly 88% being singletons. As to this clone: One junction end disagrees with the germline gene, perhaps due to a read error.

The germline V gene encodes CDR1 SSHAT and CDR2 FNYEAQ (reference sequence). The CDR3 spans 18 residues. Sequenced material: PBMCs, taken after 24 months of ibrutinib treatment. This clonotype was sampled from a human donor with chronic lymphocytic leukemia. The chain recombines TRBV7-7 with TRBJ2-2; D gene ambiguous. Here the CDR3 reads CASSLRVVGPLNTGELFF. CDR3 nucleotides: TGTGCTAGCAGCTTAAGGGTTGTCGGACCACTGAACACCGGGGAGCTGTTTTTT.